This T cell receptor beta chain was sequenced for a study of memory CD4+ T cells and cytomegalovirus serostatus (dated by TCRdb to about 2019). In terms of the full investigation: The cohort included approximately 35 healthy adults from Belgium, of whom 9 were CMV seropositive and 24 were CMV seronegative. To replicate a published TCR-based CMV serostatus classifier, the study sequenced CD4+ memory TCRbeta repertoires from a Belgian cohort whose cytomegalovirus serostatus was known.

From a lookup of the germline V gene, CDR1 and CDR2 are SNHLY and FYNNEI. Unmatched junction bases come to 5, with V trimmed by 7 bases and J by 7 bases. The CDR3 runs 12 residues from the cysteine to the phenylalanine. Just CDR3 DNA is preserved here, 36 bases in frame from base 1. Genomic DNA was extracted from sorted cells with the Quick-DNA Microprep Kit. TCRbeta DNA was amplified with the immunoSEQ hsTCRbeta kit following the manufacturer's protocol. An Illumina MiSeq instrument was used to sequence the TCRbeta libraries. As for the original processing: After out-of-frame sequences were removed, 2 million to 2.5 million distinct TCRbeta sequences remained, averaging around 67,000 per individual. Each individual was scored using the number of approximately 160 previously reported CMV-associated TCRbeta sequences that the individual carried and the total number of productive distinct TCRbeta sequences. A beta-binomial model was reimplemented in Python, and scikit-learn random forests with default parameters were trained on US cohort data. Classifier performance on the Belgian cohort was summarized as median AUC with percentile confidence intervals over 10,000 bootstrap iterations. TCRdb's version of the immuneACCESS table is confined to in-frame rearrangements and falls short of the full clone set. An unresolved V gene accounts for under half of the shortfall where checked; the remainder is of unknown origin. V and J calls and clone size are given by that table; D and trimming were obtained from the DNA. Recorded for this sample are under 55,000 clones; just under 80% of them occurred a single time. The leading ten clones occupy approximately 0.7% of the sample.

Study-wide conclusions, independent of this receptor: Only CD4+CD45RO+ memory cells were sequenced, in contrast to the original study, in which naive and memory CD4+ and CD8+ populations were covered. The results were interpreted as suggesting that the CMV-associated TCR signature is largely present in the CD4+ memory repertoire. CMV serostatus prediction reached a median bootstrapped AUC of nearly 0.96 with the original framework and 0.91 with a US-trained random forest. Of 170 or so previously reported CMV-associated TCRbeta sequences, approximately 70 appeared in the CD4+ memory repertoires, each in one to five individuals. The original-framework classifier achieved a median bootstrapped AUC of about 0.95 with a 95% CI of 0.76-1.00 on the Belgian cohort.

About this clone itself: There is no known antigen for this receptor. The input lacks base qualities; no much larger clone sits a single base away.

Single viable CD3+CD4+CD8-CD45RO+ cells were sorted as memory CD4+ T cells on a FACSAria II. CMV serostatus was assessed using a Roche Elecsys assay, by which serum IgG against CMV pp150, pp28, p38 and p52 was detected. Following thawing, total CD4+ T cells were enriched through positive selection using CD4 magnetic microbeads. The samples came from a different study that was designed specifically to examine the CD4+ T cell memory repertoire. Peripheral blood mononuclear cells were isolated and cryopreserved according to standard operating procedures, and serum was stored at -80 degrees C. The staining used CD3-PerCP (BW264/56), CD4-APC (RPA-T4), CD45RO-PE (UCHT1) and CD8-Pacific Orange (3B5) antibodies, and Sytox blue was used to exclude non-viable cells.

The chain employs TRBV2 and TRBJ2-3; 7 bases in the middle match TRBD2. The sequenced sample consisted of memory CD4+ T cells from blood. The receptor was derived from an adult in good health and CMV-seronegative. The CDR3 protein sequence reads: CASKRDKNTQYF. Read as DNA, the sequence is TGTGCCAGCAAGCGGGATAAGAATACGCAGTATTTT.